These 11 T cell receptor beta chains originate from one sample sequenced in a study of cytomegalovirus exposure and HLA in healthy donors. Primers included in the PCR were 60 Vbeta and 13 Jbeta primers. The method was immunoSEQ multiplex PCR; TCRdb's version includes in-frame clones alone and lacks a portion of them. The data hold around 160,000 clones, with approximately 82% observed a single time. The sample consisted of PBMCs. The receptor set was obtained from a woman in her 40s in good health and CMV-seropositive.

The rearrangement links TRBV5-1 to TRBJ1-5; D might be TRBD1 (5 bases). The V and J ends lost 0 bases and 0 bases respectively, with 7 bases between them. This CDR3 has 15 amino acids. Germline V gene sequence: CDR1 SGHRS, CDR2 YFSETQ. CDR3 sequence reads: CASSLGDSSNQPQHF. Here the CDR3 DNA reads TGCGCCAGCAGCTTGGGAGACAGTAGCAATCAGCCCCAGCATTTT. Full variable domain (missing parts from reference TRBV5-1 and TRBJ1-5): KAGVTQTPRYLIKTRGQQVTLSCSPISGHRSVSWYQQTPGQGLQFLFEYFSETQRNKGNFPGRFSGRQFSNSRSEMNVSTLELGDSALYLCASSLGDSSNQPQHFGDGTRLSIL.

This clone was detected once. The V and J genes are TRBV4-2 and TRBJ1-2; a weak D match, TRBD1 (6 bases). Germline CDR1 is LGHNA and CDR2 is YNFKEQ. The CDR3 has 15 amino acids. V lost 4 bases and J 2 bases, leaving 14 bases between the germline ends. The CDR3 DNA is TGTGCCAGCAGCCCTCTCGGGGGGCGAAACTATGGCTACACCTTC. Amino acids: CASSPLGGRNYGYTF.

This clone occurred once. The J gene is TRBJ1-2, the V gene TRBV2; 7 positions match TRBD1. V lost 6 bases and J lost 10; bases outside the gene matches: 14. Looked up from germline, CDR1 is SNHLY and CDR2 is FYNNEI. The CDR3 is 14 amino acids. CDR3 sequence (DNA): TGTGCCAGCAGCGATAAGGACAGGTCGGTTGACTACACCTTC. Translation: CASSDKDRSVDYTF.

V and J are TRBV4-3 and TRBJ1-1; D is undetermined. CDR3 length: 16 residues. Trimming removed 0 bases from V and 7 bases from J, with 18 bases in between. Germline lookup yields CDR1 LGHNA and CDR2 YSLEER. CDR3 amino acids: CASSQDRGSLRDEAFF. CDR3 coding DNA: TGCGCCAGCAGCCAAGATCGAGGGAGTCTGAGGGATGAAGCTTTCTTT.

This clone was counted between two and nine times. The chain uses TRBV11-2 and TRBJ2-3; D is undetermined. Germline values: CDR1 SGHAT, CDR2 FQNNGV. The CDR3 runs 15 residues. Deletions cut 4 bases from V and 0 bases from J, with 11 bases between. In nucleotides, the CDR3 is TGTGCCAGCAGCTCGACCCCCAGGAGCACAGATACGCAGTATTTT. Translating gives CASSSTPRSTDTQYF.

J is TRBJ2-7 and V is TRBV29-1; TRBD2 agrees at 7 bases. The length of the CDR3 is 13 residues. Germline CDR1 is SQVTM and CDR2 is ANQGSEA. V was pared by 4 bases and J by 1 base, with 4 bases of the junction left unmatched. The CDR3 here is CSVVAGASYEQYF. Written as DNA, the CDR3 is TGCAGCGTTGTCGCGGGAGCGTCCTACGAGCAGTACTTC.

V is TRBV11-2 and J is TRBJ2-2; a possible D gene is TRBD2 (5 bases). The CDR3 totals 16 residues. CDR1 is SGHAT and CDR2 is FQNNGV in the germline V gene. V was pared by 4 bases and J by 7 bases, with 19 bases between. CDR3 DNA: TGTGCCAGCAGCTATATGGACTCATCAGCCCACGGGGAGCTGTTTTTT. The encoded protein is CASSYMDSSAHGELFF.

The rearrangement uses TRBV18 and TRBJ2-5; the match to TRBD1 covers 9 bases. The CDR3 spans 16 residues. V lost 5 bases, J lost 1 base, and 8 bases stayed unmatched. Germline V gives CDR1 KGHSH, CDR2 LQKENI. The CDR3 loop reads CASSGIGTGFQETQYF. The CDR3 DNA is TGTGCCAGCTCAGGAATCGGGACAGGGTTCCAAGAGACCCAGTACTTC.

J is TRBJ2-1 and V is TRBV11-3; 14 positions agree with TRBD2. The germline CDR1 and CDR2 sequences are SGHNT and YENEEA. The junction had 4 bases not matched to a gene; V was cut back by 5 bases and J by 7 bases. The CDR3 loop spans 15 amino acids. This chain's CDR3 is CASSLRTSGRNEQFF. Here the CDR3 DNA reads TGTGCCAGCAGCCTAAGGACTAGCGGGAGGAATGAGCAGTTCTTC. The whole variable domain, filled in from reference TRBV11-3 and TRBJ2-1, reads EAGVVQSPRYKIIEKKQPVAFWCNPISGHNTLYWYLQNLGQGPELLIRYENEEAVDDSQLPKDRFSAERLKGVDSTLKIQPAELGDSAVYLCASSLRTSGRNEQFFGPGTRLTVL.

This chain connects TRBV7-2 to TRBJ2-5, with D perhaps TRBD1 (5 bases). The ends were cut back, 8 bases at V and 7 bases at J, with 17 bases in the middle. The germline CDR1 and CDR2 sequences are SGHTA and FQGNSA. The CDR3 has 13 amino acids. DNA for the CDR3: TGTGCCAGCGCCCAGGACACTGGTATGACCCAGTACTTC. Translation: CASAQDTGMTQYF.

The V gene is TRBV5-1, the J gene TRBJ2-1; TRBD2 matches at 10 bases. The CDR3 spans 15 residues. J lost 8 bases, V lost 2 bases, and 7 bases had no gene match. Germline CDR1 and CDR2: SGHRS and YFSETQ. The CDR3 DNA is TGCGCCAGCAGCTTAATAAGCGGGAGGGCGCATGAGCAGTTCTTC. The encoded protein is CASSLISGRAHEQFF. The variable domain in full, with the rest retrieved from reference TRBV5-1 and TRBJ2-1, is KAGVTQTPRYLIKTRGQQVTLSCSPISGHRSVSWYQQTPGQGLQFLFEYFSETQRNKGNFPGRFSGRQFSNSRSEMNVSTLELGDSALYLCASSLISGRAHEQFFGPGTRLTVL.